One and the same sample provided the 7 T cell receptor beta chains below, sequenced in a study of cytomegalovirus exposure and HLA in healthy donors. 60 Vbeta and 13 Jbeta primers were used in PCR. Profiling relied on immunoSEQ multiplex PCR, and the TCRdb table lists in-frame clones only, not all of them. The sample carries some 88,000 clones, roughly 63% recorded once. Sample: PBMCs. These receptors came from a woman in her twenties or thirties in good health and CMV-seronegative.

This clone was counted a few times. The chain combines TRBV19 with TRBJ1-2; D not certain. Trimming pared 3 bases from V and 2 bases from J, leaving 4 bases between. Germline V gene sequence: CDR1 LNHDA, CDR2 SQIVND (reference sequence). The CDR3 covers 12 residues. DNA of the CDR3: TGTGCCAGTAGTATCCAGAACTATGGCTACACCTTC. Translating gives CASSIQNYGYTF.

This clone was seen once. The chain is built from TRBV6-5 and TRBJ2-3, with D unclear. CDR3 length: 15 residues. Germline lookup yields CDR1 MNHEY and CDR2 SVGAGI. V was clipped by 6 bases and J by 2 bases, with 15 bases between them. CDR3 protein: CASRFRQATTDTQYF. In DNA, the CDR3 is TGTGCCAGCAGGTTCAGGCAAGCTACCACAGATACGCAGTATTTT.

J is TRBJ2-2 and V is TRBV5-1; D is uncertain. V was pared by 1 base and J by 3 bases, with 7 bases between. Germline lookup yields CDR1 SGHRS and CDR2 YFSETQ. The CDR3 loop spans 14 amino acids. The CDR3 reads CASSLIPDTGELFF. CDR3 sequence (DNA): TGCGCCAGCAGCTTGATCCCAGACACCGGGGAGCTGTTTTTT. Using reference TRBV5-1 and TRBJ2-2 for the parts outside the CDR3, the full variable domain is KAGVTQTPRYLIKTRGQQVTLSCSPISGHRSVSWYQQTPGQGLQFLFEYFSETQRNKGNFPGRFSGRQFSNSRSEMNVSTLELGDSALYLCASSLIPDTGELFFGEGSRLTVL.

The genes are TRBV9 and TRBJ2-7; TRBD2 is a possible D gene (5 bases). The germline V gene encodes CDR1 SGDLS and CDR2 YYNGEE. The V end lost 3 bases, the J end lost 4 bases, and 20 bases lay between the germline ends. This CDR3 is built from 16 residues. The CDR3: CASSGADGGSLYEQYF. The CDR3 nucleotides read TGTGCCAGCAGCGGGGCGGACGGAGGTTCCCTTTACGAGCAGTACTTC.

V gene TRBV2 combines with J gene TRBJ1-2, with D tentatively TRBD1 (5 bases). V was trimmed by 1 base and J by 6 bases, leaving 9 bases between them. CDR1 SNHLY and CDR2 FYNNEI come from the germline V gene. The CDR3 totals 13 residues. The CDR3 loop is CASSEGWGDGYTF. CDR3 bases: TGTGCCAGCAGTGAAGGGTGGGGCGATGGCTACACCTTC.

The gene calls are TRBV12-5 and TRBJ1-6; unclear D gene. Germline loops: CDR1 LGHNT, CDR2 FRNRAP. Trimming stripped 1 base from V and 5 bases from J, with 9 bases between. This CDR3 is 15 amino acids long. CDR3 nucleotides: TGTGCTAGTGGTTTGGCCCTCCCGGATAATTCACCCCTCCACTTT. Translated: CASGLALPDNSPLHF.

This clone was picked up a small number of times. The genes are TRBV6-5 and TRBJ2-7, with 9 bases lining up with TRBD2. The J segment lost 0 bases and the V segment lost 6 bases, leaving 3 bases of the junction unmatched. Germline V gene data show CDR1 as MNHEY and CDR2 as SVGAGI. This CDR3 is 14 amino acids long. In DNA form, the CDR3 reads TGTGCCAGCAGGCAAGCGGGGGGCTCCTACGAGCAGTACTTC. Translation gives CASRQAGGSYEQYF.